One and the same sample provided the 13 T cell receptor beta chains below, sequenced in a study of post-analysis software for immune sequencing data. Study-wide points: Among roughly 5 TRBV segments more frequent in patients than controls were TRBV5-6, TRBV5-1 and TRBV20-1.

What these receptors recognize is not known. Tagging with unique molecular identifiers was a feature of the TCR beta cDNA libraries. Via MiXCR, TCRdb re-called the PCR reads, giving one row per CDR3 protein. The table lists hundreds of thousands of distinct CDR3 sequences, 44% of them singletons. The sample was blood. The receptors come from a girl between 10 and 17 years old with multiple sclerosis.

This clonotype was observed a handful of times. This sequence joins TRBV5-1 and TRBJ1-2; possible D gene TRBD1, 5 bases. The CDR3 covers 14 residues. CDR1 is SGHRS and CDR2 is YFSETQ in the germline V gene. With 4 bases removed from V and 6 bases from J, the gap between germline ends came to 16 bases. CDR3 sequence (DNA): TGCGCCAGCAGCCCCTCAATAGGGGTGGATGGCTACACCTTC. Translation gives CASSPSIGVDGYTF.

The chain has TRBV7-9 and TRBJ2-1; 13 nucleotides match TRBD2. Germline trimming cut 4 bases from V and 15 bases from J; bases unmatched to any gene: 12. CDR3 length equals 15 residues. The germline V gene encodes CDR1 SEHNR and CDR2 FQNEAQ (reference sequence). CDR3 loop: CASSSTGLAGVERFF. CDR3 DNA sequence: TGTGCCAGCAGCTCAACTGGACTAGCGGGAGTTGAACGGTTCTTC.

The chain carries TRBV5-1 and TRBJ2-5; TRBD1 matches at 10 bases. There are 16 residues in the CDR3. The V segment lost 0 bases and the J segment 11 bases; nucleotides outside the gene matches: 13. The germline CDR1 and CDR2 sequences are SGHRS and YFSETQ. CDR3 nucleotide sequence: TGCGCCAGCAGCTTGGCCGGGGGACAGGGGATCAATGGGCAGTACTTC. This translates into CASSLAGGQGINGQYF.

This clonotype showed up just a few times. The chain joins TRBV7-9 to TRBJ2-7, with 10 bases fitting TRBD2. V was clipped by 3 bases and J by 5 bases; unmatched bases: 13. CDR1 is SEHNR and CDR2 is FQNEAQ in the germline V gene (reference sequence). CDR3 length: 17 amino acids. CDR3 sequence reads: CASSLTLLAGFLDEQYF. The CDR3 DNA follows: TGTGCCAGCAGCTTGACTTTACTAGCGGGGTTTCTGGACGAGCAGTACTTC. Full variable domain (outside the CDR3, taken from reference TRBV7-9 and TRBJ2-7): DTGVSQNPRHKITKRGQNVTFRCDPISEHNRLYWYRQTLGQGPEFLTYFQNEAQLEKSRLLSDRFSAERPKGSFSTLEIQRTEQGDSAMYLCASSLTLLAGFLDEQYFGPGTRLTVT.

V is TRBV12-3 or TRBV12-4 and J is TRBJ2-5, with D tentatively TRBD2 (5 bases). The closer fit of TRBJ2-7 to the DNA end suggests the J call may be wrong. CDR3 length equals 14 residues. The CDR3 here is CASSWSSRTYEQYF. The CDR3 DNA sequence: TGTGCCAGCAGTTGGTCTAGCAGGACCTACGAGCAGTACTTC.

This clonotype showed up just a few times. The genes are TRBV5-5 and TRBJ2-4; D uncertain. The V and J ends lost 4 bases and 0 bases respectively, with 14 bases between them. Germline values: CDR1 SGHKS, CDR2 YYEKEE (reference sequence). The CDR3 sequence is 16 residues long. The CDR3 loop is CASSRTQVPAKNIQYF. DNA for the CDR3: TGTGCCAGCAGCCGGACCCAGGTACCAGCCAAAAACATTCAGTACTTC.

The CDR3 nucleotides read TGTGCCATCAGTGAGACAAAACGACAGGGTGGGAATGAGCAGTTCTTC. Encoded protein: CAISETKRQGGNEQFF. V is TRBV10-3 and J is TRBJ2-1; TRBD1 agrees at 7 bases. Germline V gene lookup returns CDR1 ENHRY and CDR2 SYGVKD. The V gene end was trimmed by 2 bases and the J gene end by 7 bases; junction bases not matched to a gene: 11. CDR3 length: 16 amino acids.

The gene calls are TRBV4-2 and TRBJ1-5; D perhaps matches TRBD1 (5 bases). CDR3 length: 15 residues. Looked up from germline, CDR1 is LGHNA and CDR2 is YNFKEQ. V was clipped by 0 bases and J by 7 bases, with 13 bases between them. CDR3 sequence reads: CASSQELTGGQPQHF. For the CDR3, the DNA is TGTGCCAGCAGCCAAGAACTAACAGGAGGGCAGCCCCAGCATTTT.

The chain is built from TRBV6-4 and TRBJ2-1; 9 bases are a match to TRBD2. CDR3 length: 15 amino acids. With V trimmed by 6 bases and J by 6 bases, 9 bases remained unmatched. Germline V lookup: CDR1 MRHNA, CDR2 SNTAGT. The CDR3: CASSEAGGGSNEQFF. For the CDR3, the DNA is TGTGCCAGCAGCGAAGCGGGGGGAGGTAGCAATGAGCAGTTCTTC.

CDR3 nucleotides: TGTGCCATCAGTGAGTCCGGGCAGGGGGCCTACGAGCAGTACTTC. This encodes CAISESGQGAYEQYF. The rearrangement uses TRBV10-3 and TRBJ2-4; TRBD1 agrees at 7 bases. Judging by the DNA end, TRBJ2-7 fits better; the J call may be wrong. Germline V gives CDR1 ENHRY, CDR2 SYGVKD. The CDR3 sequence is 15 residues long.

The chain is built from TRBV4-1 and TRBJ1-2; TRBD1 aligns across 7 bases. CDR3 length: 15 residues. The V and J ends lost 0 bases and 2 bases, in that order; junction bases with no gene match: 3. Germline V CDR1 and CDR2: MGHRA, YSYEKL. Written as DNA, the CDR3 is TGCGCCAGCAGCCAAGAAAAGACAGGGAACTATGGCTACACCTTC. Protein sequence: CASSQEKTGNYGYTF.

This clonotype appeared once. The gene calls are TRBV5-5 and TRBJ2-7; TRBD2 agrees at 11 bases. The CDR3 consists of 16 residues. Trimming removed 4 bases from V and 2 bases from J; junction bases left unmatched: 8. The germline gives CDR1 SGHKS, CDR2 YYEKEE (reference sequence). The CDR3 sequence is CASSASGTSGAYEQYF. In DNA form, the CDR3 reads TGTGCCAGCAGCGCGTCCGGGACTAGCGGCGCCTACGAGCAGTACTTC.

The chain is built from TRBV14 and TRBJ2-1; D unresolved. The CDR3 sequence is 16 residues long. V dropped 4 bases and J dropped 0 bases, with 13 bases sitting between them. Germline V gene lookup returns CDR1 SGHDN and CDR2 FVKESK. In DNA, the CDR3 is TGTGCCAGCAGCCCCAGGTTCCTGAGCTCCTACAATGAGCAGTTCTTC. Protein product: CASSPRFLSSYNEQFF.